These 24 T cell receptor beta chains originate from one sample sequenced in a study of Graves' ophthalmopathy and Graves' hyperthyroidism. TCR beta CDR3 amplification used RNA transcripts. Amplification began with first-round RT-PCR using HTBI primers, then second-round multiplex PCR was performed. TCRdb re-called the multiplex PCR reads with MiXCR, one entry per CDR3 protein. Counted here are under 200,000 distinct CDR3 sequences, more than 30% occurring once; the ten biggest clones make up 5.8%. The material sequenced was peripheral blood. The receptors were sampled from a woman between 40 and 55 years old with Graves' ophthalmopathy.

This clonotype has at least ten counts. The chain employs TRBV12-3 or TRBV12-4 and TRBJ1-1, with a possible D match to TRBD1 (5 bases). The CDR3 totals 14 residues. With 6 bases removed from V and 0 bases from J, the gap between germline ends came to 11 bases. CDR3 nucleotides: TGTGCCAGCAGGCAACAGGACCTGAACACTGAAGCTTTCTTT. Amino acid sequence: CASRQQDLNTEAFF.

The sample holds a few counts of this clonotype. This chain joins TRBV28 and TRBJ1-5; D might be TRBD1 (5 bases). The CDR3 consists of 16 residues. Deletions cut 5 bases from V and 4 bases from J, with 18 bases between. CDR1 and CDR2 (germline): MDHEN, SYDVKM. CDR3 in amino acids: CASSEMGTLLNQPQHF. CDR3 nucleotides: TGTGCCAGCAGTGAGATGGGGACCTTACTGAATCAGCCCCAGCATTTT.

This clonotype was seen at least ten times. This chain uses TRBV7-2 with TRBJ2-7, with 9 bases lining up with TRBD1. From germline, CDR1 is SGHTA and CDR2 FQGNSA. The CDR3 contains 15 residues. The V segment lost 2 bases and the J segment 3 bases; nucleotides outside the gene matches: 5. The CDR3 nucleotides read TGTGCCAGCAGCTTACACTCGGGACAGGGCTACGAGCAGTACTTC. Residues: CASSLHSGQGYEQYF.

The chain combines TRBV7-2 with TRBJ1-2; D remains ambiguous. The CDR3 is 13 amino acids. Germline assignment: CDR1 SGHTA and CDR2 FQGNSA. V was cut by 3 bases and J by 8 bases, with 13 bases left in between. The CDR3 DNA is TGTGCCAGCAGCTTTGGAACTCTGGGGGGCTACACCTTC. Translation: CASSFGTLGGYTF. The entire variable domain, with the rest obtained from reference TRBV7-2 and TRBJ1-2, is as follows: GAGVSQSPSNKVTEKGKDVELRCDPISGHTALYWYRQSLGQGLEFLIYFQGNSAPDKSGLPSDRFSAERTGGSVSTLTIQRTQQEDSAVYLCASSFGTLGGYTFGSGTRLTVV.

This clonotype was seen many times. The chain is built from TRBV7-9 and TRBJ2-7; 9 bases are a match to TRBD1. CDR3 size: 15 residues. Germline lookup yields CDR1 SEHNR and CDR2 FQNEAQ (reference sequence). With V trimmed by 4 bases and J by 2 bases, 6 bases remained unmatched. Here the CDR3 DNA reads TGTGCCAGCAGCTCAAGCCGGGACAGGGCCTACGAGCAGTACTTC. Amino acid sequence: CASSSSRDRAYEQYF.

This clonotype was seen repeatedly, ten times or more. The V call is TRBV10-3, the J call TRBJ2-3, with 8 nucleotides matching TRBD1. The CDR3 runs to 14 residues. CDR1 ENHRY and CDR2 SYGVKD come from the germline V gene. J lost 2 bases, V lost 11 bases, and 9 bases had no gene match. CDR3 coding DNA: TGTGCCGGACAGGGAGGAGTTCTCACAGATACGCAGTATTTT. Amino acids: CAGQGGVLTDTQYF.

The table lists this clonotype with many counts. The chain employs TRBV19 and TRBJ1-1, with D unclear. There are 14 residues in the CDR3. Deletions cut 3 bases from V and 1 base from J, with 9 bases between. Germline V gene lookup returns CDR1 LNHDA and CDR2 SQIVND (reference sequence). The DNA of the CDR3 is TGTGCCAGTAGTATGTCAGGAGGGAACACTGAAGCTTTCTTT. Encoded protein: CASSMSGGNTEAFF.

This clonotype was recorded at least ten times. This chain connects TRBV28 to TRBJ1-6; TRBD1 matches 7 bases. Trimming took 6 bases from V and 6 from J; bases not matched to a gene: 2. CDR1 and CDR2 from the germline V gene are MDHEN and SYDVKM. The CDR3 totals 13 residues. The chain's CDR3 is CASRTGSNSPLHF. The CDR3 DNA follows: TGTGCCAGCAGGACAGGGAGTAATTCACCCCTCCACTTT.

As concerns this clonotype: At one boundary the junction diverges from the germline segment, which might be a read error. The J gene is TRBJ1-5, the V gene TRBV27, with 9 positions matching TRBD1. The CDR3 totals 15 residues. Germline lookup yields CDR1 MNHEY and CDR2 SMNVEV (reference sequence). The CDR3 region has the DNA TGTGCCAGCATCACCCCCACAGGGGGCAAACAGCCCCAGCATTTT. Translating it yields CASITPTGGKQPQHF.

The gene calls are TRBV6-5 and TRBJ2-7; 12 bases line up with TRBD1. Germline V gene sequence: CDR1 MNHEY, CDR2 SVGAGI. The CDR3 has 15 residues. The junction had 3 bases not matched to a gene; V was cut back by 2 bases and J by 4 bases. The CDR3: CASSYRDRGQYEQYF. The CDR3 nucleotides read TGTGCCAGCAGTTACCGGGACAGGGGGCAATACGAGCAGTACTTC.

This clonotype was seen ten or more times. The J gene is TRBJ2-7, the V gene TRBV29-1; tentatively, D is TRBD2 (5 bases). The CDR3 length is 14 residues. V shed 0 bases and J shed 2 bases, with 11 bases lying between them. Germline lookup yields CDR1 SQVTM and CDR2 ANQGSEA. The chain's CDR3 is CSVEERGSTYEQYF. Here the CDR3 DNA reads TGCAGCGTTGAAGAACGGGGTTCGACCTACGAGCAGTACTTC.

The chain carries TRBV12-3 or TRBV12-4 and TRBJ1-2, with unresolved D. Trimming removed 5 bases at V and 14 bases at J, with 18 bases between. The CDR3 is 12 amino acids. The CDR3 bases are TGTGCCAGCAGTCCTCGGATGGCGACGAGGACCTTC. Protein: CASSPRMATRTF.

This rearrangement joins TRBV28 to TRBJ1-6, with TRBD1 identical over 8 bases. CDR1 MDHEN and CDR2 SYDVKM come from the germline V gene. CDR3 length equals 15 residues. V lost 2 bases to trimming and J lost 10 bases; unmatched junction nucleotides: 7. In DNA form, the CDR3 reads TGTGCCAGCAGTTTACTGACAGGGGTGAGGTCACCCCTCCACTTT. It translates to CASSLLTGVRSPLHF.

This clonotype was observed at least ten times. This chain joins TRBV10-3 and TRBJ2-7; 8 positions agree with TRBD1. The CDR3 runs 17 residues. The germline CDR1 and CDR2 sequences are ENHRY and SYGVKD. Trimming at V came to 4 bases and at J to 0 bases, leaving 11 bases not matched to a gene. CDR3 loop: CAISVGLRGPFSYEQYF. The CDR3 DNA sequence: TGTGCCATCAGTGTCGGGCTCAGGGGGCCGTTCTCCTACGAGCAGTACTTC.

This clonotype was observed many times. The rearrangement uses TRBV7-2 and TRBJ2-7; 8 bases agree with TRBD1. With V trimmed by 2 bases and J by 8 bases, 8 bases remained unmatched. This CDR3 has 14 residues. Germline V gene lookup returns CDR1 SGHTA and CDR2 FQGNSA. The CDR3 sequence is CASSLTSGGMKQYF. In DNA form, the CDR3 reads TGTGCCAGCAGCTTAACTTCAGGGGGCATGAAGCAGTACTTC.

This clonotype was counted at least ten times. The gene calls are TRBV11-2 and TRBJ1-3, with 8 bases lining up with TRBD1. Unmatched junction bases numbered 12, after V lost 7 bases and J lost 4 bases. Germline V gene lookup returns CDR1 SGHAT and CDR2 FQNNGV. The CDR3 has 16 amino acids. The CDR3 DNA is TGTGCCAGCACCGAGCGGGACAGGCTCGGAGGAAACACCATATATTTT. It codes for CASTERDRLGGNTIYF.

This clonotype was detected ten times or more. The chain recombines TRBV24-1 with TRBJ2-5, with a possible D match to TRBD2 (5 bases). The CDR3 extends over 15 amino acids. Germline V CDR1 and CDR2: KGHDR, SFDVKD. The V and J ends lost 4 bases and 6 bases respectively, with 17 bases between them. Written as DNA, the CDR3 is TGTGCCACCAGTGAGCCAAATAGAGGGATAAAGACCCAGTACTTC. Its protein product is CATSEPNRGIKTQYF.

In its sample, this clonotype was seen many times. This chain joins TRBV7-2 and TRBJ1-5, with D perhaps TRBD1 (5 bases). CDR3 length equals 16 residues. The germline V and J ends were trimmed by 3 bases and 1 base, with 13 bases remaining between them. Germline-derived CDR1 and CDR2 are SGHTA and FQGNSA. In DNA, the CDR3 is TGTGCCAGCAGCTTGAAGGGGTTTCAGAGCAATCAGCCCCAGCATTTT. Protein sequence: CASSLKGFQSNQPQHF. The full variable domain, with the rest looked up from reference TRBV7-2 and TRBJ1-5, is GAGVSQSPSNKVTEKGKDVELRCDPISGHTALYWYRQSLGQGLEFLIYFQGNSAPDKSGLPSDRFSAERTGGSVSTLTIQRTQQEDSAVYLCASSLKGFQSNQPQHFGDGTRLSIL.

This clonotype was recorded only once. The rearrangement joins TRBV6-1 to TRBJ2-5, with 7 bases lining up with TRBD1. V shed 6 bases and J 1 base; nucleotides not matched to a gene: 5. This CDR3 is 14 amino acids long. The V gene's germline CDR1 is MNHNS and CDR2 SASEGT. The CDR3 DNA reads TGTGCCAGCAGATCCTGGACAGGCCAAGAGACCCAGTACTTC. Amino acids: CASRSWTGQETQYF.

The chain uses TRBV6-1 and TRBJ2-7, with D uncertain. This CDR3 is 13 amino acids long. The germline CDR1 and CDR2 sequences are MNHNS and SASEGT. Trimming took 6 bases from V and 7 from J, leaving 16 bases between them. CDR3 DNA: TGTGCCAGCAGCCGGCCCGTAGTGGGTGAGCAGTACTTC. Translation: CASSRPVVGEQYF.

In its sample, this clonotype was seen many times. The CDR3 protein is CASRGENYGYTF. DNA of the CDR3: TGTGCCAGCAGAGGAGAGAACTATGGCTACACCTTC. J is TRBJ1-2 and V is TRBV6-5; no clear D gene. Germline V CDR1 and CDR2: MNHEY, SVGAGI. V shed 6 bases and J shed 2 bases, with 7 bases lying between them. The CDR3 is 12 residues long.

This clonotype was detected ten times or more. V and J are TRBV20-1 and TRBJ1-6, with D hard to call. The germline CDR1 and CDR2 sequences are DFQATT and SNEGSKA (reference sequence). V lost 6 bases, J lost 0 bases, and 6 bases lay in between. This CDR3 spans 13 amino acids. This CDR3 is CSAQSSYNSPLHF. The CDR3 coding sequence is TGCAGTGCGCAGAGCTCCTATAATTCACCCCTCCACTTT.

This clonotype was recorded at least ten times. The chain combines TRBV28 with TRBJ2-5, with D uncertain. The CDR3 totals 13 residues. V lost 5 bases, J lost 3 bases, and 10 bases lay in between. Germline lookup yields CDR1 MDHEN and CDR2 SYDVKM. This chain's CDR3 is CASSSHSEETQYF. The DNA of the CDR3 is TGTGCCAGCAGTAGCCACTCAGAAGAGACCCAGTACTTC.

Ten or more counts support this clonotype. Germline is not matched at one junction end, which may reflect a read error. The CDR3 here is CVSSTTGRAEAFF. The CDR3, as DNA: TGTGTCAGTAGTACGACAGGGCGGGCTGAAGCTTTCTTT. V is TRBV19 and J is TRBJ1-1; 7 nucleotides line up with TRBD1. The CDR3 length is 13 residues. CDR1 and CDR2 from the germline V gene are LNHDA and SQIVND (reference sequence).